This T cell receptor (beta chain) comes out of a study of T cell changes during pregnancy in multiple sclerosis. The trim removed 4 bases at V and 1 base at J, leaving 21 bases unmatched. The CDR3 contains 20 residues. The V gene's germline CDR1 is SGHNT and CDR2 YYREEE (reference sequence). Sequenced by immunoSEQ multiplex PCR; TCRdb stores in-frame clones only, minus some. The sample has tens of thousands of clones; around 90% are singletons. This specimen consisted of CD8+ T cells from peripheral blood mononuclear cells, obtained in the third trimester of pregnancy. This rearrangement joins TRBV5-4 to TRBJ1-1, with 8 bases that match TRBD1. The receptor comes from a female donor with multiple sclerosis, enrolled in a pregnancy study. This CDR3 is CASSGNLFGRDRWTNTEAFF. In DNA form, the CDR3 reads TGTGCCAGCAGCGGTAACCTCTTCGGGCGGGACAGGTGGACGAACACTGAAGCTTTCTTT. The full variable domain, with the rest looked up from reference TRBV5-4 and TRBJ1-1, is ETGVTQSPTHLIKTRGQQVTLRCSSQSGHNTVSWYQQALGQGPQFIFQYYREEENGRGNFPPRFSGLQFPNYSSELNVNALELDDSALYLCASSGNLFGRDRWTNTEAFFGQGTRLTVV.